These 21 T cell receptor beta chains were all obtained from the same sample, sequenced in a study of blood T cell repertoires in COVID-19. The table came from immunoSEQ multiplex PCR; TCRdb's copy has only in-frame clones and leaves some out. The sample holds about 370,000 clones, roughly 90% seen once. The material sequenced was peripheral blood. These TCRs come from a woman aged 30 to 39 with COVID-19, enrolled during active disease.

CDR3 DNA sequence: TGTGCCAGCAGTGACACTGGAGCAACTAATGAAAAACTGTTTTTT. The encoded protein is CASSDTGATNEKLFF. The genes are TRBV6-1 and TRBJ1-4; D is uncertain. Per the germline V gene, CDR1 is MNHNS and CDR2 is SASEGT. This CDR3 spans 15 amino acids. Trimming left V 3 bases short and J 0 bases short, with 8 bases between.

This chain uses TRBV5-1 with TRBJ2-5; 8 positions match TRBD2. Trimming took 4 bases from V and 5 from J; bases not matched to a gene: 7. Per the germline V gene, CDR1 is SGHRS and CDR2 is YFSETQ. The CDR3 totals 14 residues. CDR3 nucleotides: TGCGCCAGCAGCCCGGGACTAGTGCGGGAGACCCAGTACTTC. Protein product: CASSPGLVRETQYF.

The gene calls are TRBV3-1 (or the pseudogene TRBV3-2) and TRBJ1-2; 9 bases line up with TRBD1. Germline loops: CDR1 LGHDT, CDR2 YNNKEL (reference sequence). The length of the CDR3 is 16 residues. The J segment lost 7 bases and the V segment lost 0 bases, leaving 9 bases of the junction unmatched. The CDR3 DNA is TGTGCCAGCAGCCAAGACTCCGGACAGGGGTTAGGTGGCTACACCTTC. Translation: CASSQDSGQGLGGYTF.

The chain recombines TRBV6-5 with TRBJ1-3; 7 nucleotides line up with TRBD1. The trim removed 6 bases at V and 8 bases at J, leaving 10 bases unmatched. From germline, CDR1 is MNHEY and CDR2 SVGAGI. This CDR3 contains 14 residues. The CDR3 region is CASRHDRERDTIYF. CDR3 nucleotides: TGTGCCAGCAGACACGACAGGGAGAGAGACACCATATATTTT.

The gene calls are TRBV9 and TRBJ2-3; D not certain. The ends were cut back, 3 bases at V and 1 base at J, with 12 bases in the middle. The V gene's germline CDR1 is SGDLS and CDR2 YYNGEE. The CDR3 runs 15 residues. CDR3 loop: CASSGQPTGTDTQYF. The CDR3 nucleotides are TGTGCCAGCAGCGGCCAACCAACAGGCACAGATACGCAGTATTTT.

The chain uses TRBV6-6 and TRBJ1-6; the D is unclear. The V and J ends lost 8 bases and 3 bases respectively, with 8 bases between them. The CDR3 length is 13 residues. The V gene's germline CDR1 is MNHNY and CDR2 SVGAGI (reference sequence). CDR3: CASSRDYNSPLHF. CDR3 in DNA: TGTGCCAGCTCACGGGACTATAATTCACCCCTCCACTTT.

The chain couples TRBV5-1 to TRBJ1-2, with 9 positions matching TRBD1. V lost 2 bases, J lost 6 bases, and 5 bases stayed unmatched. This CDR3 has 14 amino acids. The germline V gene encodes CDR1 SGHRS and CDR2 YFSETQ. CDR3 protein: CASSFDRGRNGYTF. The CDR3 DNA follows: TGCGCCAGCAGCTTCGACAGGGGGAGAAATGGCTACACCTTC.

The chain is built from TRBV27 and TRBJ2-1, with TRBD2 identical over 8 bases. Germline CDR1 reads MNHEY; CDR2 reads SMNVEV (reference sequence). V shed 4 bases, J shed 0 bases, and the junction held 5 bases outside the gene matches. The CDR3 has 16 amino acids. CDR3 amino acids: CASSSSSGRSYNEQFF. CDR3 sequence (DNA): TGTGCCAGCAGTTCGTCTAGCGGGCGCTCCTACAATGAGCAGTTCTTC.

The rearrangement joins TRBV13 to TRBJ1-2, with 10 bases that match TRBD1. Trimming at V came to 3 bases and at J to 5 bases, leaving 6 bases not matched to a gene. CDR1 PRHDT and CDR2 FYEKMQ come from the germline V gene (reference sequence). The CDR3 runs to 15 residues. As DNA, the CDR3 is TGTGCCAGCAGCTTCGGTGGGACAGGGGTTTATGGCTACACCTTC. This translates into CASSFGGTGVYGYTF. Filled out from reference TRBV13 and TRBJ1-2, the complete variable domain reads AAGVIQSPRHLIKEKRETATLKCYPIPRHDTVYWYQQGPGQDPQFLISFYEKMQSDKGSIPDRFSAQQFSDYHSELNMSSLELGDSALYFCASSFGGTGVYGYTFGSGTRLTVV.

This clone is a singleton in its sample. This sequence joins TRBV19 and TRBJ2-3, with 15 positions matching TRBD2. Germline CDR1 LNHDA, CDR2 SQIVND (reference sequence). The length of the CDR3 is 18 residues. The J segment lost 0 bases and the V segment lost 4 bases, leaving 5 bases of the junction unmatched. CDR3 residues: CASSRGLAGGTSTDTQYF. The CDR3, as DNA: TGTGCCAGTAGTAGAGGACTAGCGGGGGGGACTAGCACAGATACGCAGTATTTT. The full variable domain, in which reference TRBV19 and TRBJ2-3 provide the parts outside the CDR3, is DGGITQSPKYLFRKEGQNVTLSCEQNLNHDAMYWYRQDPGQGLRLIYYSQIVNDFQKGDIAEGYSVSREKKESFPLTVTSAQKNPTAFYLCASSRGLAGGTSTDTQYFGPGTRLTVL.

The rearrangement uses TRBV28 and TRBJ2-2, with a weak D call TRBD1 (6 bases). V lost 3 bases and J lost 5, with 10 bases in between. Germline V gene data show CDR1 as MDHEN and CDR2 as SYDVKM. The CDR3 has 14 residues. The CDR3 here is CASSLPGDTGELFF. The CDR3 DNA follows: TGTGCCAGCAGTTTGCCAGGGGATACCGGGGAGCTGTTTTTT.

The gene calls are TRBV3-1 (or the pseudogene TRBV3-2) and TRBJ2-2; possible D gene TRBD2, 5 bases. CDR1 LGHDT and CDR2 YNNKEL come from the germline V gene (reference sequence). This CDR3 is 16 amino acids long. V dropped 1 base and J dropped 6 bases, with 15 bases sitting between them. DNA of the CDR3: TGTGCCAGCAGCCAAGTCGAAGTGAGGGTGCCCGGGGAGCTGTTTTTT. The encoded protein is CASSQVEVRVPGELFF.

This clone was picked up a small number of times. This chain joins TRBV27 and TRBJ1-5, with D perhaps matching TRBD1 (6 bases). V was trimmed by 6 bases and J by 2 bases, leaving 11 bases between them. Germline lookup yields CDR1 MNHEY and CDR2 SMNVEV (reference sequence). The CDR3 is 14 amino acids. CDR3 protein: CASRMTGGNQPQHF. As DNA, the CDR3 is TGTGCCAGCAGGATGACAGGAGGCAATCAGCCCCAGCATTTT.

The chain couples TRBV11-3 to TRBJ2-7; TRBD2 agrees at 7 bases. V was clipped by 2 bases and J by 5 bases; unmatched bases: 0. The germline gives CDR1 SGHNT, CDR2 YENEEA. The length of the CDR3 is 12 residues. For the CDR3, the DNA is TGTGCCAGCAGCTTAAGCGGGGACGAGCAGTACGTC. It is translated as CASSLSGDEQYV.

This chain connects TRBV27 to TRBJ2-7, with TRBD2 matching over 14 bases. Germline loops: CDR1 MNHEY, CDR2 SMNVEV (reference sequence). CDR3 length equals 17 residues. Losses at the gene ends were 6 bases for V and 6 bases for J; bases not matched to a gene: 13. CDR3 sequence (DNA): TGTGCCAGCAGGAAATTAGTTGGGACTAGCGGGAGATCCGAGCAGTACGTC. Translating it yields CASRKLVGTSGRSEQYV.

J is TRBJ1-5 and V is TRBV7-6; D gene uncertain. CDR1 is SGHVS and CDR2 is FNYEAQ in the germline V gene. CDR3 length equals 12 residues. Trimming took 4 bases from V and 10 from J, leaving 11 bases between them. The CDR3 spells CASSSEEGPQHF. CDR3 nucleotide sequence: TGTGCCAGCAGCTCAGAGGAGGGCCCCCAGCATTTT.

The DNA for the CDR3 is TGTGCCAGCAGCTCGTTGGAGGTCAATGAGCAGTTCTTC. Amino acids: CASSSLEVNEQFF. V and J are TRBV7-9 and TRBJ2-1, with D perhaps matching TRBD2 (5 bases). V was cut by 4 bases and J by 6 bases, with 10 bases left in between. The CDR3 sequence is 13 residues long. CDR1 and CDR2 (germline): SEHNR, FQNEAQ (reference sequence).

The V call is TRBV7-2, the J call TRBJ2-7; tentatively, D is TRBD1 (6 bases). The germline CDR1 and CDR2 sequences are SGHTA and FQGNSA. There are 14 residues in the CDR3. V lost 1 base and J lost 5, with 12 bases in between. CDR3 loop: CASSLEQGSHEQYV. The CDR3 DNA reads TGTGCCAGCAGCTTAGAGCAGGGGAGCCACGAGCAGTACGTC.

The chain recombines TRBV6-2 or TRBV6-3 with TRBJ1-2; a weak D match, TRBD1 (6 bases). The CDR3 runs to 18 residues. V was shortened by 6 bases and J by 5 bases, with 28 bases between the two germline ends. Germline V gene data show CDR1 as MNHEY and CDR2 as SVGEGT. In DNA form, the CDR3 reads TGTGCCAGCAGCTTCCCGCCCTTTGGGGGCCGCGGCCATTATGGCTACACCTTC. It is translated as CASSFPPFGGRGHYGYTF.

This clone occurred once. DNA for the CDR3: TGTGCCAGCACCCTGACAGGTGGCAATCAGCCCCAGCATTTT. Translating gives CASTLTGGNQPQHF. The chain combines TRBV27 with TRBJ1-5, with TRBD1 as a possible D gene (6 bases). The V end was cut by 7 bases, the J end by 2 bases, with 12 bases between. The length of the CDR3 is 14 residues. Per the germline V gene, CDR1 is MNHEY and CDR2 is SMNVEV (reference sequence).

The gene calls are TRBV3-1 (or the pseudogene TRBV3-2) and TRBJ2-5; 10 bases align to TRBD2. The CDR3 sequence is 18 residues long. Germline V gene lookup returns CDR1 LGHDT and CDR2 YNNKEL (reference sequence). Losses at the gene ends were 1 base for V and 2 bases for J; bases not matched to a gene: 10. CDR3 coding DNA: TGTGCCAGCAGCCAAGGTAAGGGAGCGGGAGGGTTACAAGAGACCCAGTACTTC. Its protein is CASSQGKGAGGLQETQYF.